This T cell receptor beta chain comes out of a study of blood T cell repertoires in COVID-19. The V end was cut by 3 bases, the J end by 4 bases, with 9 bases between. Per germline, CDR1 MDHEN and CDR2 SYDVKM. The CDR3 is made up of 13 amino acids. Per the original data handling: Quantification of nucleated cells was approximated via reference gene primer amplification. Here immunoSEQ multiplex PCR was the method, and the copy in TCRdb shows in-frame clones only, minus some. V, J and clone size derive from that table, while D and trimming were established from the DNA sequence. Among about 240,000 clones listed, approximately 90% were seen once.

The V call is TRBV28, the J call TRBJ1-2; tentative D call: TRBD1 (5 bases). The specimen sequenced was peripheral blood. This TCR derives from a man in his sixties who had recovered from COVID-19. The DNA of the CDR3 is TGTGCCAGCAGTTTTAGGGGCCTCTATGGCTACACCTTC. Encoded protein: CASSFRGLYGYTF.